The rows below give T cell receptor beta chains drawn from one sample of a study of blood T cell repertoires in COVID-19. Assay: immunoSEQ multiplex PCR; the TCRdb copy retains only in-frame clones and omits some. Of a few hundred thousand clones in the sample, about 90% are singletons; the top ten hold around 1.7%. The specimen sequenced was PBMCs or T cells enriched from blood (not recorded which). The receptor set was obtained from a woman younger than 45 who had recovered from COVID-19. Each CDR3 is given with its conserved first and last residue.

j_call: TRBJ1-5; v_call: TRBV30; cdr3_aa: CAWSGDSNQPQHF
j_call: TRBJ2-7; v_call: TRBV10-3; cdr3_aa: CAISDPSGGADEQYF
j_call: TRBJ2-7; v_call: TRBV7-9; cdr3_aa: CASRPDTAYEQYF
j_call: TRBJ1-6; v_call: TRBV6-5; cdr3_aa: CASSWTGNDYNSPLHF
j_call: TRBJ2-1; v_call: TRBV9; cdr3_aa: CASSERQGAYNEQFF
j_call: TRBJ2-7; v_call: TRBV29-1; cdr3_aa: CSVEWSPYEQYF
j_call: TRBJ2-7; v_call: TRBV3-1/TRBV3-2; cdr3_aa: CASSPGTAYEQYF
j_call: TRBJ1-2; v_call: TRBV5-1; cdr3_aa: CASSLELVYGYTF
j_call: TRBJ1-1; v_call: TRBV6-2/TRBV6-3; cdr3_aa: CASSRGRANTEAFF
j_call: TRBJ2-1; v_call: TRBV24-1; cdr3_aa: CATSGAAYNEQFF
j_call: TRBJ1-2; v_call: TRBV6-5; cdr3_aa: CASSYAMVQGGRGYTF
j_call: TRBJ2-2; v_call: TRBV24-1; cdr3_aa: CATSDTGVFTGELFF
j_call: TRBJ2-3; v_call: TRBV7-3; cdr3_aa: CASSLGGTTADTQYF
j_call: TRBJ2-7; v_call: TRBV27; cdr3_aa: CASRDNSYEQYF
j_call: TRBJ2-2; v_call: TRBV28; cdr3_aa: CASHWSGGNTGELFF
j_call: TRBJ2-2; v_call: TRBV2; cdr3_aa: CASRQGASTGELFF
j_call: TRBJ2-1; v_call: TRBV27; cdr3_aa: CASSFDSSGSSYNEQFF
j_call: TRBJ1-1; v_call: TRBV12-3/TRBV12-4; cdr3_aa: CASTRLRTEAFF
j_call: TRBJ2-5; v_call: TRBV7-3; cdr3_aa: CASSLWGDRETQYF
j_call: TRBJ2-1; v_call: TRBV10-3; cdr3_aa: CAISALGPEQFF
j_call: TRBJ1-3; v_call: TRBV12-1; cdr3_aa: CASSFRTGNSGNTIYF
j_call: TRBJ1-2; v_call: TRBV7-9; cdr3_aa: CASSLTGGAMGYTF
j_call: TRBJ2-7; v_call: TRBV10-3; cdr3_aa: CAISDRAYEQYF
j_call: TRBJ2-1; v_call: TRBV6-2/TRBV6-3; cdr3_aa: CASSLGDRTYNEQFF
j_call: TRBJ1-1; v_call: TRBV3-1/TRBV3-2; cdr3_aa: CASSPRVLVNTEAFF
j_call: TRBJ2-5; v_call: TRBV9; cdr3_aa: CASSARTSAETQYF
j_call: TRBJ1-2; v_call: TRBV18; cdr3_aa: CASSPKGQLFYGYTF
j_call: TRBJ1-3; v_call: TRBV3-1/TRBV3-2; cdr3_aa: CASSHRVQGNTIYF
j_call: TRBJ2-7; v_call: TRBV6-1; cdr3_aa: CATEDRETYEQYF